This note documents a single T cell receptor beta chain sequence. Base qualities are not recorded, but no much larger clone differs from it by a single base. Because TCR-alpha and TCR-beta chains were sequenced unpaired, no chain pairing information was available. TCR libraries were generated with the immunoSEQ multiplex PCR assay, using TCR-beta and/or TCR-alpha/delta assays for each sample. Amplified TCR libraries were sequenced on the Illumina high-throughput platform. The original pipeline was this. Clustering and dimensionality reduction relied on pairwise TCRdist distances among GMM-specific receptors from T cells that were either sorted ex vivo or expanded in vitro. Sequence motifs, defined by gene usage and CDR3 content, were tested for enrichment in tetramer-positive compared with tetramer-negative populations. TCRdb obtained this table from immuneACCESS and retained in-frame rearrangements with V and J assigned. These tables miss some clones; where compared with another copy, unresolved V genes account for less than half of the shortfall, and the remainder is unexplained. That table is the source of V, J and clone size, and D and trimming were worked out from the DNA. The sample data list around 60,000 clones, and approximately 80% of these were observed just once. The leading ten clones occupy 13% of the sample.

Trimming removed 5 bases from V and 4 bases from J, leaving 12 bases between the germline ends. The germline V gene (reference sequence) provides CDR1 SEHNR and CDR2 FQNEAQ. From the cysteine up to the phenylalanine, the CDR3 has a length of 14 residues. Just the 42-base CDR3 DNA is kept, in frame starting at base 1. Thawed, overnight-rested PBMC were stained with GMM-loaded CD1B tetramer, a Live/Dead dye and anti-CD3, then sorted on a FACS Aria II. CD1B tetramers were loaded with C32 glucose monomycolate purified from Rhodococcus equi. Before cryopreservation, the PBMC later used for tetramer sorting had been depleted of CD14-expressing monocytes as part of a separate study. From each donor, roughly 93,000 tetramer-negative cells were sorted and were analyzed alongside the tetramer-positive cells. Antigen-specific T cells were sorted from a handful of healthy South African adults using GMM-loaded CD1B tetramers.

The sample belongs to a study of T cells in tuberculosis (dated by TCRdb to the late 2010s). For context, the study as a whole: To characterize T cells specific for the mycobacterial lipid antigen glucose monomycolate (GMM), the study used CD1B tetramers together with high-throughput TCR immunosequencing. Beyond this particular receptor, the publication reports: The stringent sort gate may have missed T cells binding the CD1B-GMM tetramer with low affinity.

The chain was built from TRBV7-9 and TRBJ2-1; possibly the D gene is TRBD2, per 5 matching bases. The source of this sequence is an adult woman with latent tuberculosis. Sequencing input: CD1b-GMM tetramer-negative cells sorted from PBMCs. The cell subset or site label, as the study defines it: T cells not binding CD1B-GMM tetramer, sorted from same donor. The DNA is TGTGCCAGCAGCCCCAGAGCGGTGTACAATGAGCAGTTCTTC. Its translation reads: CASSPRAVYNEQFF.